These T cell receptor beta chains were read from a single sample in a study of long-term antiretroviral therapy in people with HIV. Some clones are missing from TCRdb's copy, which holds only in-frame ones; the method was immunoSEQ multiplex PCR. This sample has about 27,000 clones, with 65% to 80% found just once. Sequencing used unsorted PBMCs, obtained 0.5 years after starting antiretroviral therapy. Source of these receptors: a woman in her 40s with HIV. Both conserved end residues are part of each CDR3. A D gene is named only where the DNA matches it firmly. The size entry is marked missing in some rows and otherwise reads once, few, many or a size class.

clone size: .
J gene: TRBJ1-1
D gene: .
V gene: TRBV19
CDR3 DNA: TGTGCCAGTAGTCCCGACACGATGAACACTGAAGCTTTCTTT
CDR3 protein: CASSPDTMNTEAFF

clone size: .
J gene: TRBJ1-5
D gene: TRBD1
V gene: TRBV2
CDR3 DNA: TGTGCCAGCAGCGGGACAGCGGACAATCAGCCCCAGCATTTT
CDR3 protein: CASSGTADNQPQHF

clone size: few
J gene: TRBJ1-5
D gene: .
V gene: TRBV7-2
CDR3 DNA: TGTGCCAGCAGCTTAGCCGTGGGGGACAATCAGCCCCAGCATTTT
CDR3 protein: CASSLAVGDNQPQHF

clone size: .
J gene: TRBJ1-6
D gene: TRBD1
V gene: TRBV15
CDR3 DNA: TGTGCCACCAGCAGCGGGACAGGGGTGTCACCCCTCCACTTT
CDR3 protein: CATSSGTGVSPLHF

clone size: .
J gene: TRBJ1-2
D gene: .
V gene: TRBV5-8
CDR3 DNA: TGTGCCAGCAGCCTGAGGCCCAGGGGCGACTATGGCTACACCTTC
CDR3 protein: CASSLRPRGDYGYTF

clone size: .
J gene: TRBJ1-5
D gene: .
V gene: TRBV6-1
CDR3 DNA: TGTGCCAGCAGATACACCTCCGATCAGCCCCAGCATTTT
CDR3 protein: CASRYTSDQPQHF

clone size: .
J gene: TRBJ2-5
D gene: TRBD1
V gene: TRBV4-1
CDR3 DNA: TGCGCCAGCAGCCAAGGCTGGACAGGGGAAGAGACCCAGTACTTC
CDR3 protein: CASSQGWTGEETQYF

clone size: few
J gene: TRBJ1-5
D gene: .
V gene: TRBV7-8
CDR3 DNA: TGTGCCAGCAGCTTGTTCTCCGTCAATCAGCCCCAGCATTTT
CDR3 protein: CASSLFSVNQPQHF

clone size: .
J gene: TRBJ1-2
D gene: TRBD1
V gene: TRBV9
CDR3 DNA: TGTGCCAGCAGCCTAACCGGGACAGGGGGCGCTTACAACTATGGCTACACCTTC
CDR3 protein: CASSLTGTGGAYNYGYTF

clone size: .
J gene: TRBJ1-5
D gene: .
V gene: TRBV29-1
CDR3 DNA: TGCAGCGCCGGACCCGGCCGGAATCAGCCCCAGCATTTT
CDR3 protein: CSAGPGRNQPQHF

clone size: .
J gene: TRBJ2-7
D gene: TRBD1
V gene: TRBV4-2
CDR3 DNA: TGTGCCAGCAGCCAGGGGACAGGGTCGGGGTTTAACGAGCAGTACTTC
CDR3 protein: CASSQGTGSGFNEQYF

clone size: .
J gene: TRBJ2-7
D gene: .
V gene: TRBV13
CDR3 DNA: TGTGCCAGCAGCTTAGTTGGAGGGGCTCTTTACGAGCAGTACTTC
CDR3 protein: CASSLVGGALYEQYF

clone size: few
J gene: TRBJ1-1
D gene: .
V gene: TRBV7-9
CDR3 DNA: TGTGCCAGCAGCTCCGCAGGGGTCGAAGCTTTCTTT
CDR3 protein: CASSSAGVEAFF

clone size: few
J gene: TRBJ2-7
D gene: .
V gene: TRBV2
CDR3 DNA: TGTGCCAGCAGTAAGGGGGACTCCTACGAGCAGTACTTC
CDR3 protein: CASSKGDSYEQYF

clone size: few
J gene: TRBJ1-6
D gene: TRBD1
V gene: TRBV7-2
CDR3 DNA: TGTGCCAGCGCATGGGACAGGGGGAATTCACCCCTCCACTTT
CDR3 protein: CASAWDRGNSPLHF

clone size: .
J gene: TRBJ1-1
D gene: TRBD1
V gene: TRBV29-1
CDR3 DNA: TGCAGCGTTGTTAAGGGGGCGCCGACTGAAGCTTTCTTT
CDR3 protein: CSVVKGAPTEAFF

clone size: few
J gene: TRBJ2-5
D gene: .
V gene: TRBV30
CDR3 DNA: TGTGCCTGGAGTGTGGGCTCCCGGGAGACCCAGTACTTC
CDR3 protein: CAWSVGSRETQYF

clone size: .
J gene: TRBJ2-5
D gene: TRBD2
V gene: TRBV4-2
CDR3 DNA: TGTGCCAGCAGCCAGCGGGGGGCTGGAGAGACCCAGTACTTC
CDR3 protein: CASSQRGAGETQYF

clone size: once
J gene: TRBJ2-3
D gene: TRBD1
V gene: TRBV9
CDR3 DNA: TGTGCCAGCAGCGTTCCCTCCCCGACCGGGACAGGGAATTCTAGCACAGATACGCAGTATTTT
CDR3 protein: CASSVPSPTGTGNSSTDTQYF

clone size: .
J gene: TRBJ1-5
D gene: .
V gene: TRBV19
CDR3 DNA: TGTGCCAGTACGGACGGACGGCTAACTCAGCCCCAGCATTTT
CDR3 protein: CASTDGRLTQPQHF

clone size: .
J gene: TRBJ1-5
D gene: .
V gene: TRBV4-3
CDR3 DNA: TGCGCCAGCAGCCAATTTTTCGGGGGGGTCCAGGGTCAGCCCCAGCATTTT
CDR3 protein: CASSQFFGGVQGQPQHF

clone size: .
J gene: TRBJ2-3
D gene: .
V gene: TRBV18
CDR3 DNA: TGTGCCAGCTCACCCCCGATTTTGGATACGCAGTATTTT
CDR3 protein: CASSPPILDTQYF

clone size: .
J gene: TRBJ2-5
D gene: .
V gene: TRBV9
CDR3 DNA: TGTGCCAGCAGCGCGAGGAGTTTTGGGGAGACCCAGTACTTC
CDR3 protein: CASSARSFGETQYF

clone size: .
J gene: TRBJ1-6
D gene: .
V gene: TRBV25-1
CDR3 DNA: TGTGCCAGCACTACAGGTTTCACCTATAATTCACCCCTCCACTTT
CDR3 protein: CASTTGFTYNSPLHF

clone size: .
J gene: TRBJ2-3
D gene: .
V gene: TRBV18
CDR3 DNA: TGTGCCAGCTCACGGTCGGGGATCGGAGATACGCAGTATTTT
CDR3 protein: CASSRSGIGDTQYF

clone size: .
J gene: TRBJ1-1
D gene: TRBD1
V gene: TRBV29-1
CDR3 DNA: TGCAGCGCCCACAGGGGAAATTCCCTTATGAACACTGAAGCTTTCTTT
CDR3 protein: CSAHRGNSLMNTEAFF

clone size: .
J gene: TRBJ1-1
D gene: TRBD1
V gene: TRBV7-9
CDR3 DNA: TGTGCCAGCAGCCCGAAGGGGGCGAACACTGAAGCTTTCTTT
CDR3 protein: CASSPKGANTEAFF

clone size: .
J gene: TRBJ1-1
D gene: .
V gene: TRBV7-2
CDR3 DNA: TGTGCCAGCAGCTTAGTTGTGGGGCTCACTGAAGCTTTCTTT
CDR3 protein: CASSLVVGLTEAFF

clone size: .
J gene: TRBJ2-5
D gene: TRBD1
V gene: TRBV11-1
CDR3 DNA: TGTGCCAGCAGCGCCCCGGGGACAGGAGACTTACAAGAGACCCAGTACTTC
CDR3 protein: CASSAPGTGDLQETQYF

clone size: .
J gene: TRBJ2-1
D gene: TRBD2
V gene: TRBV7-9
CDR3 DNA: TGTGCCAGCAGGATGACTAGCGGGGTTAATGAGCAGTTCTTC
CDR3 protein: CASRMTSGVNEQFF

clone size: .
J gene: TRBJ1-1
D gene: TRBD1
V gene: TRBV19
CDR3 DNA: TGTGCGGCCATGGGGACAGGTACTGAAGCTTTCTTT
CDR3 protein: CAAMGTGTEAFF

clone size: .
J gene: TRBJ2-7
D gene: .
V gene: TRBV10-3
CDR3 DNA: TGTGCCATCAGTGAGAGGCCGGATGGGTTTTCCGAGCAGTACTTC
CDR3 protein: CAISERPDGFSEQYF

clone size: .
J gene: TRBJ2-1
D gene: .
V gene: TRBV2
CDR3 DNA: TGTGCCAGCAGTGAAGGGGGTGAGCAGTTCTTC
CDR3 protein: CASSEGGEQFF

clone size: once
J gene: TRBJ1-4
D gene: .
V gene: TRBV5-4
CDR3 DNA: TGTGCCAGCAGCTTTAACAGCAGGAATGAAAAACTGTTTTTT
CDR3 protein: CASSFNSRNEKLFF

clone size: .
J gene: TRBJ2-5
D gene: .
V gene: TRBV14
CDR3 DNA: TGTGCCAGCAGTCTCCTGGGGCCTCAAGAGACCCAGTACTTC
CDR3 protein: CASSLLGPQETQYF

clone size: .
J gene: TRBJ2-6
D gene: .
V gene: TRBV18
CDR3 DNA: TGTGCCAGCTCACCAGATTACTCTGGGGCCAACGTCCTGACTTTC
CDR3 protein: CASSPDYSGANVLTF

clone size: .
J gene: TRBJ1-2
D gene: .
V gene: TRBV29-1
CDR3 DNA: TGCAGCGTTGCCCACACGGGCGGCTACACCTTC
CDR3 protein: CSVAHTGGYTF

clone size: .
J gene: TRBJ2-7
D gene: TRBD1
V gene: TRBV5-6
CDR3 DNA: TGTGCCAGCAGCCATCTTGATGCAGGGGGTTCTTCCTACGAGCAGTACTTC
CDR3 protein: CASSHLDAGGSSYEQYF

clone size: .
J gene: TRBJ2-7
D gene: TRBD1
V gene: TRBV27
CDR3 DNA: TGTGCCAGCAGTAACCGGGACAGGGTAGGCGAGCAGTACTTC
CDR3 protein: CASSNRDRVGEQYF

clone size: .
J gene: TRBJ2-1
D gene: .
V gene: TRBV4-1
CDR3 DNA: TGCGCCAGCAGCCAACAGGGGGGGCCTTCTTTAAAGCAGTTCTTC
CDR3 protein: CASSQQGGPSLKQFF